The entry below describes one T cell receptor (beta chain). Which antigen it targets is not known. No much larger clone exists at a distance of one base, and base qualities are not known. Taken from the germline V gene, the CDR1 and CDR2 loops are MDHEN and SYDVKM. The CDR3 runs 17 amino acids, cysteine and phenylalanine included. Only CDR3 DNA remains: 51 bases, in frame from the first base. V trim: 7 bases; J trim: 1 base; unmatched bases: 11. This entry belongs to a study of a mutant IDH1 vaccine in newly diagnosed glioma (dated by TCRdb to the early 2020s). For the study in its entirety: Patients were given eight vaccinations, in weeks 1, 3, 5, 7, 11, 15, 19 and 23, which matched visits V03 through V10. Vaccination started 4-6 weeks after radiotherapy alone, or was given together with temozolomide cycles in the groups whose treatment included chemotherapy. Of the approximately 29 treated patients, around 60% were male and around 38% were female, and a mean age of about 37 years was recorded. Prior to enrollment, standard therapy consisting of radiotherapy alone, temozolomide alone, or radiochemotherapy with temozolomide had been administered to patients, with the combination being received by most patients. Peripheral blood was collected at six visits: V03 (baseline), V05, V07, V10, V12 and V13. For exploratory analyses, longitudinal TCRB deep sequencing was carried out in more than 20 treated patients wherever samples were available.

The library was made by the immunoSEQ multiplex PCR assay. Rearranged TCR beta chain sequences were amplified with the hsTCRB Kit following the manufacturer's protocol. An Illumina MiSeq was used to sequence the TCRB libraries. Per the source publication's procedure: Demultiplexing, trimming and gene mapping were performed with the kit vendor's proprietary platform. TCRdb took over this immuneACCESS table, retaining in-frame rearrangements with V and J assigned. Such tables are incomplete; in checked studies, under half of the missing clones stem from an unresolved V gene, and the remainder is unexplained. That table furnishes V, J and clone size, whereas the DNA furnished D and trimming. This sample comprises around 50,000 clones, about 87% of them detected only once. Roughly 5.1% of the sample rests with the top ten. Overall study results and their limits: Vaccine-induced immune responses across multiple MHC alleles were detected in over 85% of patients. No apparent relationship was observed between pseudoprogression and alterations in the top peripheral T cell clonotypes detected by TCRB sequencing. It was noted by the authors that analyses of patient blood samples could not be reproduced owing to sample limitations. Availability determined which PBMC samples were chosen for TCRB deep sequencing.

Read against the paper, the sample's time point label means: week 5, during vaccination. Each vaccine dose, consisting of 300 ug of a 20-mer mutant IDH1 peptide in Montanide, was administered subcutaneously with topical imiquimod. All donors had newly diagnosed IDH1-mutant astrocytomas of WHO grade 3 or 4 that showed loss of nuclear ATRX. The samples were drawn from NOA16, a multicentre, single-arm, open-label phase I trial in Germany that tested a mutant IDH1 peptide vaccine in humans for the first time. The DNeasy Blood and Tissue Kit was used to extract genomic DNA from EDTA blood for TCRB sequencing.

The chain employs TRBV28 and TRBJ2-1; 9 junctional bases match TRBD1. The input for sequencing was PBMCs, taken from a glioma patient whose treatment included an IDH1 peptide vaccine. This TCR came from a middle-aged woman with glioma. The CDR3 is CASKNLQGAGSYNEQFF. The nucleotides are TGTGCCAGCAAGAACTTACAGGGGGCGGGATCCTACAATGAGCAGTTCTTC.